This T cell receptor beta chain was identified during a study of long-term antiretroviral therapy in people with HIV. Germline V gene lookup returns CDR1 MNHEY and CDR2 SVGAGI. V was shortened by 6 bases and J by 5 bases, with 13 bases between the two germline ends. There are 14 residues in the CDR3. The run of the v3.0 immunoSEQ assay was at survey level. Sequencing used immunoSEQ multiplex PCR; TCRdb keeps in-frame clones, though not all of them. The sample shows about 20,000 clones, approximately 72% of them seen only once. The TCR comes from a woman aged 50 to 65 with HIV. The source was unsorted PBMCs, collected 0.3 years after starting antiretroviral therapy. V gene TRBV6-5 combines with J gene TRBJ1-4; D is perhaps TRBD1 (5 bases). The CDR3 nucleotides read TGTGCCAGCAGCCAGGGACGGATGAATGAAAAACTGTTTTTT. Translating it yields CASSQGRMNEKLFF.